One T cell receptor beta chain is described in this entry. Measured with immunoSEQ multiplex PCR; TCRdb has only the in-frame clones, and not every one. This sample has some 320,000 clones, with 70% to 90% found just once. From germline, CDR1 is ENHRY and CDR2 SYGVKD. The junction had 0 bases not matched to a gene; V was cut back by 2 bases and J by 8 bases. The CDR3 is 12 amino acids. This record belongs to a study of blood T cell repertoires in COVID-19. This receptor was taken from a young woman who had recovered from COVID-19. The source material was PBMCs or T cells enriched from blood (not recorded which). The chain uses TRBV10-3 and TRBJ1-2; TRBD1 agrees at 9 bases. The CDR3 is CAISEGTGGYTF. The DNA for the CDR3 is TGTGCCATCAGTGAGGGGACAGGGGGCTACACCTTC.